The rows below give T cell receptor beta chains drawn from one sample of a study of post-analysis software for immune sequencing data. TCRdb called the PCR reads again in MiXCR, with one record for every CDR3 protein. There are hundreds of thousands of distinct CDR3 sequences in the sample; 55% to 70% occur only once, and about 11% lies in the top ten. Material: blood. These receptors were obtained from a girl aged 2 to 10 with multiple sclerosis. Both conserved end residues are part of each CDR3. Fields, in order: J gene, clone size, D gene, V gene, CDR3 DNA, CDR3 protein. D genes are given only for firm matches. Rows may omit the clone size; those that give it use once, few, many or a size class.

>TRBJ2-1|.|.|TRBV7-6
TGTGCCAGCAGCTTAGCGATGCATGAGCAGTTCTTC
CASSLAMHEQFF
>TRBJ2-7|.|.|TRBV6-6
TGTGCCAGCAGTTACTCAGGGCTTTCCCCCTACGAGCAGTACTTC
CASSYSGLSPYEQYF
>TRBJ1-6|.|TRBD1|TRBV20-1
TGCAGTGCGGGGGACAGGAATTCACCCCTCCACTTT
CSAGDRNSPLHF
>TRBJ2-4|.|.|TRBV4-3
TGCGCCAGCAGCCGATCTAGTCTAGGAGCCAAAAACATTCAGTACTTC
CASSRSSLGAKNIQYF
>TRBJ1-2|many|.|TRBV12-3/TRBV12-4
TGTGCCAGCAGCTTAGCAGGGTACGGCTACACCTTC
CASSLAGYGYTF
>TRBJ1-4|.|.|TRBV4-2
TGTGCCAGCAGCCGACTCAGTGGGGGCGGTGATGAAAAACTGTTTTTT
CASSRLSGGGDEKLFF
>TRBJ2-1|.|TRBD2|TRBV12-3/TRBV12-4
TGTGCCAGCAGTTTAGACTGGGGACTAGCGGTAAACAATGAGCAGTTCTTC
CASSLDWGLAVNNEQFF
>TRBJ1-5|few|.|TRBV6-6
TGTGCCAGCAGCCACCGATCCAGCAATCAGCCCCAGCATTTT
CASSHRSSNQPQHF
>TRBJ2-5|.|.|TRBV7-2
TGTGCCAGCAGCACCCCGGGGGGCGAGACCCAGTACTTC
CASSTPGGETQYF
>TRBJ2-5|few|.|TRBV12-3/TRBV12-4
TGTGCCAGCAGTCTTTTCACAGTTAAAGAGACCCAGTACTTC
CASSLFTVKETQYF